The 5 T cell receptor beta chains below were found in one sample sequenced in a study of CD8 T cells in ankylosing spondylitis. TCRdb redid the calling of the 5' RACE reads with MiXCR, one entry per CDR3 protein. The repertoire holds about 69,000 distinct CDR3 sequences, with less than 6% as singletons. Sequencing used blood, either unsorted or a sorted T cell fraction (not recorded which). These receptor sequences come from a male donor with ankylosing spondylitis or in good health (not recorded which).

This clonotype was found many times. The chain links TRBV2 to TRBJ1-1; 8 nucleotides align to TRBD1. The V and J ends lost 3 bases and 4 bases, in that order; junction bases with no gene match: 4. There are 14 residues in the CDR3. Germline V CDR1 and CDR2: SNHLY, FYNNEI. The CDR3 protein is CASSEVTGGTEAFF. DNA of the CDR3: TGTGCCAGCAGTGAGGTTACAGGGGGCACTGAAGCTTTCTTT.

This clonotype occurred many times. This CDR3 reads CASSHGSSNTGELFF. The CDR3 DNA sequence: TGTGCCAGCAGTCACGGGTCTTCGAACACCGGGGAGCTGTTTTTT. V is TRBV7-8 and J is TRBJ2-2; D is ambiguous. CDR1 SGHVS and CDR2 FQNEAQ come from the germline V gene. Trimming removed 6 bases at V and 0 bases at J, with 11 bases between. The CDR3 length is 15 residues.

There are many counts of this clonotype. The chain combines TRBV29-1 with TRBJ2-7; D perhaps matches TRBD2 (5 bases). CDR3 length: 12 residues. V dropped 1 base and J dropped 5 bases, with 9 bases sitting between them. Looked up from germline, CDR1 is SQVTM and CDR2 is ANQGSEA. The CDR3 loop reads CSVEGNGDEQYF. CDR3 DNA: TGCAGCGTTGAAGGAAACGGGGACGAGCAGTACTTC.

The sample holds many counts of this clonotype. The CDR3 nucleotides read TGTGCCAGCAGCAGAGACAGGGGGCCTCAAGCTTTCTTT. It specifies CASSRDRGPQAFF. The V gene is TRBV12-3 or TRBV12-4, the J gene TRBJ1-1; 10 nucleotides line up with TRBD1. V shed 6 bases, J shed 9 bases, and the junction held 7 bases outside the gene matches. CDR3 size: 13 residues.

This clonotype was seen many times. DNA for the CDR3: TGTGCCATCAGTGAAGGCGGGACGGAATACAATGAGCAGTTCTTC. Residues: CAISEGGTEYNEQFF. This sequence joins TRBV10-3 and TRBJ2-1; possibly TRBD2 for D (6 bases). The CDR3 sequence is 15 residues long. From germline, CDR1 is ENHRY and CDR2 SYGVKD. Trimming left V 3 bases short and J 4 bases short, with 13 bases between.